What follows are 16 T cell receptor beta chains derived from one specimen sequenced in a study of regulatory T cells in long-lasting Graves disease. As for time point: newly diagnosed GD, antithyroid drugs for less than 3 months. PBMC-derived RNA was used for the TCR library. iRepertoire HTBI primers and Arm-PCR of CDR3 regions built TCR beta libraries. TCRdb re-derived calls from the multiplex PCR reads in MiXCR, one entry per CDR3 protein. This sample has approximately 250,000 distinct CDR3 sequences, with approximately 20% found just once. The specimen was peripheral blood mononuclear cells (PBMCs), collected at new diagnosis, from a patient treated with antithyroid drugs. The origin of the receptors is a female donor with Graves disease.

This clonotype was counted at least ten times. The CDR3 loop reads CRRTGTEPNPYNEQFF. The CDR3 nucleotides read TGCAGACGAACCGGGACAGAACCGAATCCCTACAATGAGCAGTTCTTC. The rearrangement links TRBV29-1 to TRBJ2-1, with 7 nucleotides matching TRBD1. Germline-derived CDR1 and CDR2 are SQVTM and ANQGSEA. CDR3 length equals 16 residues.

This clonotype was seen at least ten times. CDR3 in DNA: TGTGCCAGCAGCCCCAGCGCAGGGTTTGGAGGGTACGAGCAGTACTTC. Protein: CASSPSAGFGGYEQYF. J is TRBJ2-7 and V is TRBV7-2; the D gene is possibly TRBD2 (6 bases). This CDR3 spans 16 amino acids. Between the trimmed V and J ends, which lost 5 bases and 4 bases, there was a span of 21 bases. Germline values: CDR1 SGHTA, CDR2 FQGNSA.

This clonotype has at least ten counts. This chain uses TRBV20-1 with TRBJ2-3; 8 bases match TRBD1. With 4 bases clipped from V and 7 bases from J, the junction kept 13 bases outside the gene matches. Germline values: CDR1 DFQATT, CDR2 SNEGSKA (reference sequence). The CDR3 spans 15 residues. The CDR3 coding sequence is TGCAGTGCTACGGACGACAGGGGAAAACTAAATACGCAGTATTTT. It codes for CSATDDRGKLNTQYF.

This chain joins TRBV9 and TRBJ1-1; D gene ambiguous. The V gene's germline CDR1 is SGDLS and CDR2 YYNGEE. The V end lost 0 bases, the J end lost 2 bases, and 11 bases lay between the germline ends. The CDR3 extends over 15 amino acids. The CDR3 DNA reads TGTGCCAGCAGCGTAGCCCTGGAGGGAAACACTGAAGCTTTCTTT. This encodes CASSVALEGNTEAFF.

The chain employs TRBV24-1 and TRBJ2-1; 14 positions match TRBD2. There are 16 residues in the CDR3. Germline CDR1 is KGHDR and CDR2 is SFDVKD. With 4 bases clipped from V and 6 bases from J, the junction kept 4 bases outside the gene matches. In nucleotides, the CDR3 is TGTGCCACCAGTGACCGTGGACTAGCGGGAGGCAATGAGCAGTTCTTC. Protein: CATSDRGLAGGNEQFF.

CDR3 DNA sequence: TGTGCCAGCAGCCGACTAGCGGGGGAGCGGGCCTACGAGCAGTACTTC. Protein: CASSRLAGERAYEQYF. The V gene is TRBV5-4, the J gene TRBJ2-7, with 12 bases identical to TRBD2. This CDR3 spans 16 amino acids. The trim removed 4 bases at V and 2 bases at J, leaving 7 bases unmatched. Germline CDR1 and CDR2: SGHNT and YYREEE (reference sequence).

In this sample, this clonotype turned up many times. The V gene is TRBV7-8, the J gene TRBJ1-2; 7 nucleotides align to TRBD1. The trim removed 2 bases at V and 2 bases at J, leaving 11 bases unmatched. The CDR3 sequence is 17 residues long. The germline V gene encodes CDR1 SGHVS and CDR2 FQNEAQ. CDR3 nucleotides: TGTGCCAGCAGCTTAATGACTCCCGGGACAGAAAACTATGGCTACACCTTC. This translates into CASSLMTPGTENYGYTF.

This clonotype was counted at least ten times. This CDR3 is CASSLAPYEKLFF. CDR3 nucleotides: TGTGCCAGCAGCTTAGCTCCCTATGAAAAACTGTTTTTT. The chain couples TRBV7-2 to TRBJ1-4; D not resolved. Looked up from germline, CDR1 is SGHTA and CDR2 is FQGNSA. The CDR3 is 13 residues long. V lost 0 bases and J 6 bases, leaving 5 bases between the germline ends.

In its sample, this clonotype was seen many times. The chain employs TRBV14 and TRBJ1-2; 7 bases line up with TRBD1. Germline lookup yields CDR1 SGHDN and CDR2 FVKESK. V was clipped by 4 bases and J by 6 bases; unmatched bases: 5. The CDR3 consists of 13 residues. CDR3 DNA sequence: TGTGCCAGCAGCCTACACAGGGGTGATGGCTACACCTTC. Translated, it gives CASSLHRGDGYTF.

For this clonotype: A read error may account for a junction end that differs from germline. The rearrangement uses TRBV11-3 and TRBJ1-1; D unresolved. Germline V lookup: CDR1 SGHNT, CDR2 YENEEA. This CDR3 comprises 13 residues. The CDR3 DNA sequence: TGTGCCAGCAGCTTAGGTATGAAAACTGAGGCTTTCTTT. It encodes CASSLGMKTEAFF.

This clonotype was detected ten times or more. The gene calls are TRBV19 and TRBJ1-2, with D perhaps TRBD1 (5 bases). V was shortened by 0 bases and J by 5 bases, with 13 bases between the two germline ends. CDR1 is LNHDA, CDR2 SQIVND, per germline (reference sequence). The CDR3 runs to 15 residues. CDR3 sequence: CASSIEGQGRYGYTF. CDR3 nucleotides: TGTGCCAGTAGTATAGAAGGGCAGGGACGGTATGGCTACACCTTC.

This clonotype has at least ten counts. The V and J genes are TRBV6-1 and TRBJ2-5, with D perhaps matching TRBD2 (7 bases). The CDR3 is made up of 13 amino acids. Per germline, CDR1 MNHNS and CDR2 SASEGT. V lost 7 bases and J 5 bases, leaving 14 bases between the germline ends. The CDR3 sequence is CASKRDNLETQYF. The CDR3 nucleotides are TGTGCCAGCAAGCGGGACAACCTCGAGACCCAGTACTTC.

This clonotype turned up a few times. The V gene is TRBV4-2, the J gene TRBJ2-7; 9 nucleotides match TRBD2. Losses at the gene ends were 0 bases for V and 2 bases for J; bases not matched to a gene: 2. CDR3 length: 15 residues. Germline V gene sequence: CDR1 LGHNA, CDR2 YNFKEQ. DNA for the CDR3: TGTGCCAGCAGCCAAGATGCGGGAGGGCCCTACGAGCAGTACTTC. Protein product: CASSQDAGGPYEQYF.

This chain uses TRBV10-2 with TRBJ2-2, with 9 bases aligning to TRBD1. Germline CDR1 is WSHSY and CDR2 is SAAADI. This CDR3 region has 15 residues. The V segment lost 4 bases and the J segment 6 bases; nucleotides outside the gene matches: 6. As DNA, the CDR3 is TGCGCCAGCAGTGTACAGGGGGCGGATGCCGGGGAGCTGTTTTTT. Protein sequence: CASSVQGADAGELFF.

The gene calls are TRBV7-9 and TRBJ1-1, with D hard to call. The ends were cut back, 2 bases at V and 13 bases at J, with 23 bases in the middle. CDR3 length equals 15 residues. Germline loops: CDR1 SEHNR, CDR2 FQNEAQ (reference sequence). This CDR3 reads CASSLFPPSLGLVFF. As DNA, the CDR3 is TGTGCCAGCAGCTTATTCCCCCCATCCCTTGGACTGGTTTTCTTT.

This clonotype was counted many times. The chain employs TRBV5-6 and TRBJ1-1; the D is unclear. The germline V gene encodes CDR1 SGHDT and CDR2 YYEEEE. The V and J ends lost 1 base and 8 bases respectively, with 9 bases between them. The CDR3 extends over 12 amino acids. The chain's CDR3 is CASSLFLGEAFF. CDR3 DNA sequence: TGTGCCAGCAGCTTGTTTTTGGGGGAAGCTTTCTTT.